In its sample, the clone carrying this T cell receptor (beta chain) was seen once. No antigen is known for it. The CDR3 consists of 14 residues. Germline trimming cut 1 base from V and 10 bases from J; bases unmatched to any gene: 5. The germline V gene encodes CDR1 SGHTA and CDR2 FQGNSA. The data originate from a study of shared clonotypes between healthy human individuals. Findings and limits, study-wide: The sole specimen, blood, was sampled, and tissue repertoires likely differ.

This table comes from immunoSEQ multiplex PCR, and its TCRdb copy is limited to in-frame clones, with some not included. The sample has roughly 2.5 million clones; more than 80% are singletons. This chain joins TRBV7-2 and TRBJ2-3, with 10 bases fitting TRBD2. Sequenced material: naive CD4+ T cells sorted from blood. Subset described: CD45RA+ positively selected. This TCR was recovered from a man aged 18 to 29 in good health. CDR3 loop: CASSLGSSGGSQYF. The DNA for the CDR3 is TGTGCCAGCAGCTTAGGTAGTAGCGGGGGGTCGCAGTATTTT.